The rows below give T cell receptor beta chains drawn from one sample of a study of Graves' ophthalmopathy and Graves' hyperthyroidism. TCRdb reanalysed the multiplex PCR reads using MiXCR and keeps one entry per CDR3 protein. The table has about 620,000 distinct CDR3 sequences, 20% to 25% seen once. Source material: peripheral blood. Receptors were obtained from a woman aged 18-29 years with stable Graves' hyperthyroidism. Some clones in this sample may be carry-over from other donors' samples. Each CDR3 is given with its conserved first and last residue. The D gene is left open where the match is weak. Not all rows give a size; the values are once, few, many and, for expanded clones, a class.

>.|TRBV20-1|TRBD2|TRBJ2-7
TGCAGTGCTGGAGGACTAGCGGGAGGAATCTACGAGCAGTACTTC
CSAGGLAGGIYEQYF
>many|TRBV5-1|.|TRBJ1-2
TGCGCCAGCAGTAACCAGGGTGATACGGGTGGCTACACCTTC
CASSNQGDTGGYTF
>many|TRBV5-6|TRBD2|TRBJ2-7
TGTGCCAGCAGCGTTCCCGGGACTAGACGGGACGAGCAGTACTTC
CASSVPGTRRDEQYF
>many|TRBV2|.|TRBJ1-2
TGTGCCAGCAGTGAACGTCAGTTCTATGGCTACACCTTC
CASSERQFYGYTF
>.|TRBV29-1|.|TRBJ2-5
TGCAGCGCCAAGACCGCTCAAGAGACCCAGTACTTC
CSAKTAQETQYF
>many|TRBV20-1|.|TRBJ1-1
TGCAGTGCGGCTATAGGGGGACAATCGGAAGCTTTCTTT
CSAAIGGQSEAFF
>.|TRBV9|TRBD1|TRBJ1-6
TGTGCCAGCGAAGCGGGGACAGGGGGGAGTTCACCCCTCCACTTT
CASEAGTGGSSPLHF
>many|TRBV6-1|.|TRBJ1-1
TGTGCCAGCAGTGCGGGCAGTTCGAACACTGAAGCTTTCTTT
CASSAGSSNTEAFF
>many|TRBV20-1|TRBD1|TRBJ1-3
TGCAGTGCTGACAGGGGTGGAAACACCATATATTTT
CSADRGGNTIYF
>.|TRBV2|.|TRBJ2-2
TGTGCCAGCAGTGAAGGAGGGGTCCAAAACACCGGGGAGCTGTTTTTT
CASSEGGVQNTGELFF
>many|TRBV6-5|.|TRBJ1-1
TGTGCCAGCACCCTGCGAAGGGGGGACACTGAAGCTTTCTTT
CASTLRRGDTEAFF
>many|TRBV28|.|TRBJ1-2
TGTGCCAGCAGTTCCCCCCCGGGCAAGACCTATGGCTACACCTTC
CASSSPPGKTYGYTF
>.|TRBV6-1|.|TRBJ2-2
TGTGCCAGCAAGGGGGGGACGAACACCGGGGAGCTGTTTTTT
CASKGGTNTGELFF
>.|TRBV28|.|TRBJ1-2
TGTGCCAGCAAGGCAGGGTTGTATGGCTACACCTTC
CASKAGLYGYTF
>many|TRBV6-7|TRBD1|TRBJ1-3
TGTGCCAGCAGTTACACACCGGGACAGGGTTCTCCGGACCCGTCTGGAAACACCATATATTTT
CASSYTPGQGSPDPSGNTIYF
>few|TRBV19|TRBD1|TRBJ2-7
TGTGCCAGTAGTGACCGGACAGGGATTACCTACGAGCAGTACTTC
CASSDRTGITYEQYF
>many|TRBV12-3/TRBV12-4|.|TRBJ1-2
TGTGCCAGCAGTTCCGGGGGGCGCAACTATGGCTACACCTTC
CASSSGGRNYGYTF
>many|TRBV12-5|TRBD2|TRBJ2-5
TGTGCTAGTGGTTTGGTAATAGCGGGGGGGCTGGAGACCCAGTACTTC
CASGLVIAGGLETQYF
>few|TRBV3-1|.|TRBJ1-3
TGTGCCAGCAGCCAAGAGCATGCGGGGGCAACTAGAGGAAACACCATATATTTT
CASSQEHAGATRGNTIYF
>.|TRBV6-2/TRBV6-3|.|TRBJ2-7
TGTGCCAGCAGTTTGGAGGGGTGGATCCACGAGCAGTACTTC
CASSLEGWIHEQYF
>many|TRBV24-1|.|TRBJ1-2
TGTGCCACCAGTGATCCAGGGAGGAGCGGCTACACCTTC
CATSDPGRSGYTF
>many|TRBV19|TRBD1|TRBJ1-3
TGTGCCAGTAGTATCGGACAGGCCTCTGGAAACACCATATATTTT
CASSIGQASGNTIYF
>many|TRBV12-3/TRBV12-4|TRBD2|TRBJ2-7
TGTGCCAGCAGTGAGCGGGAGGGCCTATACGAGCAGTACTTC
CASSEREGLYEQYF
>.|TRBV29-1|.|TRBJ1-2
TGCAGCGTTGATGCGCAGCCTGACTTC
CSVDAQPDF
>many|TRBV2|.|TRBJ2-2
TGTGCCAGCACTGGCGAAGGGTATAGGACCGGGGAGCTGTTTTTT
CASTGEGYRTGELFF
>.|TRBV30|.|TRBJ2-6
TGTGCCTGGAGGTTGGCTGGGGCCAACGTCCTGACTTTC
CAWRLAGANVLTF
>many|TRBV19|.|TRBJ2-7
TGTGCCAGTACCGGGGGCGGACTCAAGCAGTACTTC
CASTGGGLKQYF
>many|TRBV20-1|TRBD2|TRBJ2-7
TGCAGTGCTAGAGACCCAGCGGGACCCTACGAGCAGTACTTC
CSARDPAGPYEQYF